A selection of T cell receptor beta chains follows, all from one sample in a study of T cells after somatic rescue of genetic block. Method: immunoSEQ multiplex PCR; TCRdb's copy keeps in-frame clones and lacks some. There are 100,000 to 120,000 clones in the sample; around nine tenths occur only once, and around 1.5% lies in the top ten. The sample was peripheral blood mononuclear cells (PBMCs). The receptors here all came from a woman aged 18 to 35. Both conserved end residues are part of each CDR3. Fields, in order: clone size, J gene, D gene, V gene, CDR3 protein, CDR3 DNA. A D gene is named only where the DNA matches it firmly. Size values are once, few and many counts, or a class for expanded clones, and some rows have none.

NA,TRBJ2-1,TRBD2,TRBV7-2,CASSLVVTSGNEQFF,TGTGCCAGCAGCTTAGTCGTAACTAGCGGTAATGAGCAGTTCTTC
NA,TRBJ2-2,NA,TRBV5-6,CASSLIGWGDTYTGELFF,TGTGCCAGCAGCTTGATAGGATGGGGGGACACCTACACCGGGGAGCTGTTTTTT
NA,TRBJ2-1,NA,TRBV7-8,CASSLNRRNEQFF,TGTGCCAGCAGCTTAAACAGGCGGAATGAGCAGTTCTTC
once,TRBJ1-5,NA,TRBV7-2,CASSLDAGAHQPQHF,TGTGCCAGCAGCTTAGATGCAGGCGCACATCAGCCCCAGCATTTT
NA,TRBJ2-5,NA,TRBV7-9,CASSLQGSQETQYF,TGTGCCAGCAGCTTACAAGGGTCCCAAGAGACCCAGTACTTC
NA,TRBJ1-2,NA,TRBV5-1,CASSLGEVLYGYTF,TGCGCCAGCAGCTTGGGGGAGGTCCTCTATGGCTACACCTTC
NA,TRBJ2-3,NA,TRBV21-1,CASSTYPNPRGDSTDTQYF,TGTGCCAGCAGCACGTACCCGAATCCCCGGGGGGACAGCACAGATACGCAGTATTTT
NA,TRBJ2-7,TRBD1,TRBV11-3,CASSLGQGYSYEQYF,TGTGCCAGCAGCTTAGGACAGGGGTATTCCTACGAGCAGTACTTC
NA,TRBJ2-7,NA,TRBV5-4,CASSLGVGTYEQYF,TGTGCCAGCAGCTTGGGGGTGGGCACCTACGAGCAGTACTTC
NA,TRBJ2-5,NA,TRBV20-1,CSASRGEPQYF,TGCAGTGCTAGTAGAGGGGAGCCCCAGTACTTC
NA,TRBJ1-5,NA,TRBV7-5,CVRSFLTSGHIRGYSNQPQHF,TGTGTCAGAAGCTTCCTCACCTCGGGACACATCCGGGGATATAGCAATCAGCCCCAGCATTTT
NA,TRBJ1-2,TRBD1,TRBV18,CASSPTGGGAYTF,TGTGCCAGCTCACCCACAGGGGGCGGCGCCTACACCTTC
NA,TRBJ1-3,TRBD1,TRBV9,CASSVAGQGSGNTIYF,TGTGCCAGCAGCGTAGCGGGACAGGGGTCTGGAAACACCATATATTTT
NA,TRBJ2-4,NA,TRBV4-3,CASSQDGTSNIQYF,TGCGCCAGCAGCCAAGACGGCACCTCAAACATTCAGTACTTC
NA,TRBJ2-6,NA,TRBV7-8,CASSLPLGANVLTF,TGTGCCAGCAGTTTACCGTTGGGGGCCAACGTCCTGACTTTC
NA,TRBJ1-4,NA,TRBV6-5,CASRGTKPGDEKLFF,TGTGCCAGCAGGGGGACAAAACCCGGAGATGAAAAACTGTTTTTT
NA,TRBJ2-1,TRBD1,TRBV5-1,CASSQGDRSYNEQFF,TGCGCCAGCAGCCAGGGGGACCGTTCCTACAATGAGCAGTTCTTC
NA,TRBJ1-1,TRBD1,TRBV7-9,CASSLGQGEAEAFF,TGTGCCAGCAGCTTAGGACAGGGGGAAGCTGAAGCTTTCTTT
NA,TRBJ2-7,NA,TRBV7-9,CASSTGGGHIYEQYF,TGTGCCAGCAGCACCGGAGGGGGACACATCTACGAGCAGTACTTC
NA,TRBJ2-3,TRBD1,TRBV28,CASSSHGQVGGTDTQYF,TGTGCCAGCAGTTCCCACGGACAGGTTGGGGGCACAGATACGCAGTATTTT
NA,TRBJ2-5,NA,TRBV19,CASIPSKGEETQYF,TGTGCCAGTATTCCGAGCAAGGGAGAGGAGACCCAGTACTTC
NA,TRBJ1-5,NA,TRBV28,CASSPLVGNQPQHF,TGTGCCAGCAGCCCTCTGGTCGGCAATCAGCCCCAGCATTTT
few,TRBJ1-2,NA,TRBV18,CASSPIVGYGYTF,TGTGCCAGCTCACCAATTGTGGGGTACGGCTACACCTTC
NA,TRBJ2-2,NA,TRBV7-8,CASRRGLADTGELFF,TGTGCCAGCAGGCGCGGACTGGCGGACACCGGGGAGCTGTTTTTT
NA,TRBJ2-5,TRBD1,TRBV5-1,CASSPGQGETQYF,TGCGCCAGCAGCCCGGGACAGGGGGAGACCCAGTACTTC
NA,TRBJ2-7,NA,TRBV11-2,CASSLGWSHEQYF,TGTGCCAGCAGCTTAGGTTGGTCCCATGAGCAGTACTTC
NA,TRBJ2-3,NA,TRBV5-4,CASSLVGGFTDTQYF,TGTGCCAGCAGCTTGGTAGGGGGGTTCACAGATACGCAGTATTTT
once,TRBJ2-3,TRBD2,TRBV7-3,CASSDSSGGRTDTQYF,TGTGCCAGCAGCGACTCGAGCGGGGGGCGCACAGATACGCAGTATTTT
NA,TRBJ2-2,TRBD1,TRBV9,CASSVAPTGLAGWAGELFF,TGTGCCAGCAGCGTAGCTCCGACAGGGTTAGCTGGTTGGGCCGGGGAGCTGTTTTTT
NA,TRBJ2-7,NA,TRBV18,CASSPVGSYEQYF,TGTGCCAGCTCACCGGTTGGGTCCTACGAGCAGTACTTC
NA,TRBJ1-2,NA,TRBV7-2,CASSLGPGPDYGYTF,TGTGCCAGCAGCTTAGGGCCAGGGCCTGACTATGGCTACACCTTC
NA,TRBJ1-2,NA,TRBV5-1,CASSGEQSYGYTF,TGCGCCAGCAGCGGCGAGCAGAGCTATGGCTACACCTTC
NA,TRBJ2-2,NA,TRBV4-3,CASSQGGEIPDTGELFF,TGCGCCAGCAGCCAAGGTGGGGAAATTCCAGACACCGGGGAGCTGTTTTTT
NA,TRBJ1-2,NA,TRBV10-3,CAISESAGRYGYTF,TGTGCCATCAGTGAGTCAGCAGGAAGGTATGGCTACACCTTC
NA,TRBJ2-7,NA,TRBV4-1,CASSQEAVSIYEQYF,TGCGCCAGCAGCCAAGAGGCAGTTTCGATTTACGAGCAGTACTTC
NA,TRBJ1-5,NA,TRBV19,CVLGGSNQPQHF,TGTGTACTCGGGGGCAGCAATCAGCCCCAGCATTTT
NA,TRBJ2-7,TRBD1,TRBV7-9,CASSGPTRTGGEQYF,TGTGCCAGCAGCGGTCCCACAAGGACAGGGGGGGAGCAGTACTTC
NA,TRBJ1-1,NA,TRBV27,CASSAHRERTEAFF,TGTGCCAGCAGTGCACACAGGGAAAGGACTGAAGCTTTCTTT
NA,TRBJ1-2,TRBD1,TRBV2,CASRVEGAYGYTF,TGTGCCAGCAGGGTGGAGGGGGCCTATGGCTACACCTTC
NA,TRBJ2-3,NA,TRBV30,CAWRAGAGMSTDTQYF,TGTGCCTGGAGGGCCGGGGCAGGGATGAGCACAGATACGCAGTATTTT
NA,TRBJ1-2,NA,TRBV21-1,CASSRGKTGYTF,TGTGCCAGCAGCAGGGGGAAGACTGGCTACACCTTC
NA,TRBJ1-3,NA,TRBV6-5,CASSYQQGGNTIYF,TGTGCCAGCAGTTACCAGCAAGGTGGAAACACCATATATTTT
NA,TRBJ1-6,NA,TRBV18,CASSPGTPPSSPLHF,TGTGCCAGCTCACCCGGGACTCCCCCAAGTTCACCCCTCCACTTT
NA,TRBJ1-2,TRBD1,TRBV23-1,CASSQRDRALSGYGYTF,TGCGCCAGCAGTCAGCGGGACAGGGCCCTCTCTGGCTATGGCTACACCTTC
NA,TRBJ2-7,NA,TRBV7-2,CASSFYPTASYEQYF,TGTGCCAGCAGCTTCTACCCGACAGCTTCCTACGAGCAGTACTTC
NA,TRBJ1-2,NA,TRBV25-1,CASSEYPGSLEGYTF,TGTGCCAGCAGTGAATATCCCGGGAGTTTAGAGGGCTACACCTTC
NA,TRBJ2-7,TRBD1,TRBV7-9,CASSSKQGAYEQYF,TGTGCCAGCAGCTCCAAACAGGGGGCCTACGAGCAGTACTTC
NA,TRBJ1-1,TRBD1,TRBV4-3,CASSQGQGLGPEAFF,TGCGCCAGCAGCCAAGGACAGGGATTAGGTCCTGAAGCTTTCTTT
NA,TRBJ2-3,NA,TRBV11-2,CASSLAVTGTDTQYF,TGTGCCAGCAGCTTAGCGGTGACAGGCACAGATACGCAGTATTTT
NA,TRBJ2-7,NA,TRBV7-9,CASSSLDSLSPYEQYF,TGTGCCAGCAGCTCGCTGGACAGCCTTTCCCCCTACGAGCAGTACTTC
NA,TRBJ1-1,NA,TRBV19,CASSIRAFF,TGTGCCAGTAGTATTAGAGCTTTCTTT
NA,TRBJ2-7,TRBD1,TRBV11-3,CASSLDFGTALGSYEQYF,TGTGCCAGCAGCTTAGATTTTGGGACAGCCCTTGGGTCCTACGAGCAGTACTTC
NA,TRBJ1-3,NA,TRBV19,CASSIPGNTIYF,TGTGCCAGTAGTATTCCCGGAAACACCATATATTTT
NA,TRBJ2-1,TRBD1,TRBV4-2,CASSQGTGGSYNEQFF,TGTGCCAGCAGCCAAGGGACAGGGGGCTCCTACAATGAGCAGTTCTTC
once,TRBJ1-2,NA,TRBV28,CASSPLRPFVGGYTF,TGTGCCAGCAGTCCCCTGAGGCCCTTCGTGGGCGGCTACACCTTC
NA,TRBJ2-1,TRBD2,TRBV7-3,CASSLMGGSHNEQFF,TGTGCCAGCAGCTTAATGGGGGGGAGCCACAATGAGCAGTTCTTC
NA,TRBJ2-2,TRBD2,TRBV4-3,CASSHHAGTSGGSSTGELFF,TGCGCCAGCAGCCATCATGCGGGGACTAGCGGGGGCTCTAGCACCGGGGAGCTGTTTTTT